The rows below give T cell receptor beta chains drawn from one sample of a study of cytomegalovirus exposure and HLA in healthy donors. The method was immunoSEQ multiplex PCR; TCRdb's version includes in-frame clones alone and lacks a portion of them. The sample carries under 200,000 clones, roughly four fifths recorded once. Source material: PBMCs. Every receptor here comes from a woman between 18 and 29 years old in good health and CMV-seronegative. Each CDR3 is given with its conserved first and last residue. D genes are given only for firm matches. A clone size is listed for some rows: how often the clone was seen (once, few, many), or a class if it is expanded.

d_gene	abundance	v_gene	j_gene	CDR3nt	CDR3aa
TRBD2	NA	TRBV11-2	TRBJ2-7	TGTGCCAGCAGAAGACTAGCGGGCTTTGGCGAGCAGTACTTC	CASRRLAGFGEQYF
TRBD1	NA	TRBV28	TRBJ2-3	TGTGCCAGCAGTAAAGGACAGGGAGAAGATACGCAGTATTTT	CASSKGQGEDTQYF
TRBD2	NA	TRBV6-1	TRBJ2-3	TGTGCCAGCAGTGACTTGGAAAAGGGACTAGCGGTTAGCACAGATACGCAGTATTTT	CASSDLEKGLAVSTDTQYF
TRBD1	NA	TRBV2	TRBJ1-2	TGTGCCAGCAGGGACAGGGGGTACTATGGCTACACCTTC	CASRDRGYYGYTF
NA	NA	TRBV4-3	TRBJ2-7	TGCGCCAGCAGCCCGCGGCGGAGCGACGAGCAGTACTTC	CASSPRRSDEQYF
NA	few	TRBV4-2	TRBJ1-4	TGTGCCAGCAGCCACCTCAGTGGGGCCGGGAGGGAAAAACTGTTTTTT	CASSHLSGAGREKLFF
NA	once	TRBV21-1	TRBJ2-1	TGTGCCAGCAGCACACGGCACCCGGGACATAAGGATGAGCAGTTCTTC	CASSTRHPGHKDEQFF
NA	NA	TRBV4-3	TRBJ2-1	TGCGCCAGCAGCCAAGCGGGAGCGGATGAGCAGTTCTTC	CASSQAGADEQFF
NA	few	TRBV28	TRBJ1-1	TGTGCCAGCAGTTTCTCGGGGAACACTGAAGCTTTCTTT	CASSFSGNTEAFF
TRBD2	NA	TRBV4-2	TRBJ2-3	TGTGCCAGCAGCCAAGAAGGGCGGGAGGCGACAGATACGCAGTATTTT	CASSQEGREATDTQYF
NA	few	TRBV6-5	TRBJ1-2	TGTGCCAGCTCACCGTCAGGGAATGGCTACACCTTC	CASSPSGNGYTF
NA	NA	TRBV11-3	TRBJ1-2	TGTGCCAGCAGCTCTACACCCCCGGCGGCCTATGGCTACACCTTC	CASSSTPPAAYGYTF
NA	NA	TRBV7-9	TRBJ1-3	TGTGCCAGCAGCGCCCCAGGCTCCTCTGGAAACACCATATATTTT	CASSAPGSSGNTIYF
NA	NA	TRBV5-1	TRBJ2-1	TGCGCCAGCAGCGGGGGCGGGGGCTCCTACAATGAGCAGTTCTTC	CASSGGGGSYNEQFF
TRBD1	NA	TRBV9	TRBJ2-3	TGTGCCAGCAGCGGAACAGGGGGAGCAGATACGCAGTATTTT	CASSGTGGADTQYF
TRBD2	NA	TRBV5-5	TRBJ2-1	TGTGCCAGCAGCTTCTCTCCCCTTAGCGGGGGTTACAATGAGCAGTTCTTC	CASSFSPLSGGYNEQFF
TRBD2	NA	TRBV4-1	TRBJ2-1	TGCGCCAGCAGCCGAGGGACTAGCGCTTACAATGAGCAGTTCTTC	CASSRGTSAYNEQFF
NA	NA	TRBV28	TRBJ2-3	TGTGCCATCGGTAGCTGGGTGGATAGCACAGATACGCAGTATTTT	CAIGSWVDSTDTQYF
TRBD2	NA	TRBV5-1	TRBJ2-3	TGCGCCAGCAGCTGGACTAGCCCAGATACGCAGTATTTT	CASSWTSPDTQYF
NA	NA	TRBV21-1	TRBJ1-1	TGTGCCAGCAGCAATATTTCCCCGAGGAAGGCTGAAGCTTTCTTT	CASSNISPRKAEAFF
NA	NA	TRBV27	TRBJ1-2	TGTGCCAGCAGTTTATACCTGGGGAGCGGCTACACCTTC	CASSLYLGSGYTF
TRBD2	NA	TRBV18	TRBJ2-6	TGTGCCAGCTCACCAAAGCCGGGGGGTGGGGCCAACGTCCTGACTTTC	CASSPKPGGGANVLTF
NA	NA	TRBV4-1	TRBJ1-2	TGCGCCAGCAGCCAAGATCCGGACAGCTTTTCATATGGCTACACCTTC	CASSQDPDSFSYGYTF